These 14 T cell receptor beta chains came from one sample sequenced in a study of blood T cell repertoires in COVID-19. Data came from immunoSEQ multiplex PCR; TCRdb stores just in-frame clones and leaves some out. The sample yields about 130,000 clones, around nine tenths seen once. The sequencing sample was made of peripheral blood. These receptors came from a woman aged 70-85 years with COVID-19, enrolled during active disease.

Only one count was recorded for this clone. Here the CDR3 reads CASSLTGAGNTIYF. The DNA of the CDR3 is TGTGCCAGCAGCCTGACAGGGGCTGGAAACACCATATATTTT. The V and J genes are TRBV3-1 (or the pseudogene TRBV3-2) and TRBJ1-3; 8 nucleotides match TRBD1. This CDR3 contains 14 residues. V trimming: 4 bases; J trimming: 2 bases; junction bases outside the gene matches: 1. CDR1 and CDR2 (germline): LGHDT, YNNKEL (reference sequence).

The CDR3: CASSPTGAPAGDTQYF. The CDR3 DNA reads TGTGCCAGCAGCCCGACAGGGGCGCCCGCCGGGGATACGCAGTATTTT. V gene TRBV5-5 combines with J gene TRBJ2-3; TRBD1 aligns across 8 bases. Per the germline V gene, CDR1 is SGHKS and CDR2 is YYEKEE (reference sequence). V was clipped by 4 bases and J by 6 bases; unmatched bases: 13. This CDR3 spans 16 amino acids.

The CDR3 DNA is TGTGCCAGCAGCCACGCCCCGGGGAGCGGGGGGTTCGAGCAGTACTTC. Protein sequence: CASSHAPGSGGFEQYF. The rearrangement joins TRBV5-4 to TRBJ2-7; 9 bases align to TRBD2. Germline V lookup: CDR1 SGHNT, CDR2 YYREEE (reference sequence). After removal of 4 bases from V and 6 bases from J, the junction contained 14 bases not matched to a gene. CDR3 length: 16 amino acids.

This chain links TRBV7-2 with TRBJ2-1; possible D gene TRBD2, 6 bases. The CDR3 is 13 amino acids. Trimming pared 5 bases from V and 9 bases from J, leaving 14 bases between. Per the germline V gene, CDR1 is SGHTA and CDR2 is FQGNSA. Here the CDR3 DNA reads TGTGCCAGCAGCGGCGGGACTTCTGGTGAGCAGTTCTTC. Translated, it gives CASSGGTSGEQFF.

The chain joins TRBV27 to TRBJ1-3; possible D gene TRBD1, 5 bases. Per the germline V gene, CDR1 is MNHEY and CDR2 is SMNVEV (reference sequence). The CDR3 covers 15 residues. The V and J ends lost 6 bases and 1 base respectively, with 13 bases between them. The CDR3 sequence: CASSQGLSSGNTIYF. The CDR3 bases are TGTGCCAGCAGCCAGGGTCTATCTTCTGGAAACACCATATATTTT.

The chain is built from TRBV6-1 and TRBJ2-7, with 8 bases fitting TRBD1. V shed 4 bases and J 6 bases; nucleotides not matched to a gene: 17. Germline values: CDR1 MNHNS, CDR2 SASEGT. This CDR3 spans 17 amino acids. CDR3: CASSAGSRGRTGSEQYF. CDR3 in DNA: TGTGCCAGCAGTGCCGGATCTAGGGGGAGGACAGGGAGCGAGCAGTACTTC.

V gene TRBV5-4 combines with J gene TRBJ1-6; TRBD1 agrees at 9 bases. The CDR3 sequence is 17 residues long. Germline assignment: CDR1 SGHNT and CDR2 YYREEE (reference sequence). The ends lost 4 bases at V and 7 bases at J; junction bases unmatched: 12. In nucleotides, the CDR3 is TGTGCCAGCAGCCTCCTCGGGACAGGGAACTACAATTCACCCCTCCACTTT. Translating gives CASSLLGTGNYNSPLHF.

The chain joins TRBV19 to TRBJ1-1; 7 bases are a match to TRBD1. From germline, CDR1 is LNHDA and CDR2 SQIVND (reference sequence). The ends lost 4 bases at V and 0 bases at J; junction bases unmatched: 17. This CDR3 comprises 19 residues. CDR3 bases: TGTGCCAGTAGTAAGCCAATAGACAGGGTTTCCGAAGTGAACACTGAAGCTTTCTTT. Translation gives CASSKPIDRVSEVNTEAFF. Complete variable domain (other parts from reference TRBV19 and TRBJ1-1): DGGITQSPKYLFRKEGQNVTLSCEQNLNHDAMYWYRQDPGQGLRLIYYSQIVNDFQKGDIAEGYSVSREKKESFPLTVTSAQKNPTAFYLCASSKPIDRVSEVNTEAFFGQGTRLTVV.

This sequence joins TRBV4-2 and TRBJ1-4; D gene ambiguous. The V end was cut by 1 base, the J end by 0 bases, with 12 bases between. Germline lookup yields CDR1 LGHNA and CDR2 YNFKEQ. The CDR3 consists of 17 residues. The CDR3 region has the DNA TGTGCCAGCAGCCAAGGGCCCCCGGGTTCAACTAATGAAAAACTGTTTTTT. This encodes CASSQGPPGSTNEKLFF.

This clone came up a few times. J is TRBJ2-1 and V is TRBV7-2; 7 nucleotides line up with TRBD2. CDR1 and CDR2 (germline): SGHTA, FQGNSA. This CDR3 has 15 amino acids. The trim removed 4 bases at V and 4 bases at J, leaving 7 bases unmatched. CDR3 sequence: CASSSQRGPYNEQFF. Written as DNA, the CDR3 is TGTGCCAGCAGCTCTCAGCGGGGCCCGTACAATGAGCAGTTCTTC.

V is TRBV5-1 and J is TRBJ1-3; no definite D call. V was trimmed by 2 bases and J by 0 bases, leaving 12 bases between them. This CDR3 comprises 16 residues. The germline gives CDR1 SGHRS, CDR2 YFSETQ. CDR3 bases: TGCGCCAGCAGCTTACAGCCACTGAGCTCTGGAAACACCATATATTTT. Translated, it gives CASSLQPLSSGNTIYF.

J is TRBJ2-7 and V is TRBV6-5; 9 bases fit TRBD1. There are 15 residues in the CDR3. In germline, CDR1 is MNHEY, CDR2 SVGAGI. V lost 5 bases and J lost 4; bases outside the gene matches: 9. This CDR3 is CASSPPGTGIYEQYF. For the CDR3, the DNA is TGTGCCAGCAGTCCCCCGGGGACAGGGATTTACGAGCAGTACTTC.

V usage is TRBV12-3 or TRBV12-4 and J usage is TRBJ2-2; no clear D. Trimming cost V 2 bases and J 4 bases, with 2 bases left between them. This CDR3 comprises 12 residues. CDR3 residues: CASSLLTGELFF. In DNA, the CDR3 is TGTGCCAGCAGTTTACTCACCGGGGAGCTGTTTTTT.

The chain links TRBV5-5 to TRBJ1-1; TRBD1 agrees at 8 bases. This CDR3 has 19 amino acids. Germline V gives CDR1 SGHKS, CDR2 YYEKEE (reference sequence). The V gene end was trimmed by 1 base and the J gene end by 7 bases; junction bases not matched to a gene: 21. CDR3 bases: TGTGCCAGCAGCTTGAGAGCAGGGGGCCTCGCGTTGGTAGGTCTTGAAGCTTTCTTT. Its translation: CASSLRAGGLALVGLEAFF.